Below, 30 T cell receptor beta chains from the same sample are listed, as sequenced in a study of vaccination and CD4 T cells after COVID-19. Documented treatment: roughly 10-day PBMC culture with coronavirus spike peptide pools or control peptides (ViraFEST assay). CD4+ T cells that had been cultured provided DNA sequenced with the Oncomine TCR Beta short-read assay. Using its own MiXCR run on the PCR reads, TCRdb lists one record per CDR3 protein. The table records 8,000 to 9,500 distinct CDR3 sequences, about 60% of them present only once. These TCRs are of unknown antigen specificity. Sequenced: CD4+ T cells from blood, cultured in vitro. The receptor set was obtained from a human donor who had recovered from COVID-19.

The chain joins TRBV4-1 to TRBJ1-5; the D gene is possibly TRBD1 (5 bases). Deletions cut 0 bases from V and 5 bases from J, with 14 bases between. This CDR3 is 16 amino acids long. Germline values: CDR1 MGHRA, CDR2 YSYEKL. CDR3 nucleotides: TGCGCCAGCAGCCAAGAAGGGAATATGGGACATCAGCCCCAGCATTTT. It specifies CASSQEGNMGHQPQHF.

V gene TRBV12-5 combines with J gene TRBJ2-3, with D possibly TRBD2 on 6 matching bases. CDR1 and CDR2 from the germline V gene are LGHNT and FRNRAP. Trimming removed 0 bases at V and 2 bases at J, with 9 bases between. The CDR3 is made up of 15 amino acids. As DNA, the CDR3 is TGTGCTAGTGGTTTGGTAGTAGCGGCCACAGATACGCAGTATTTT. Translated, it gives CASGLVVAATDTQYF.

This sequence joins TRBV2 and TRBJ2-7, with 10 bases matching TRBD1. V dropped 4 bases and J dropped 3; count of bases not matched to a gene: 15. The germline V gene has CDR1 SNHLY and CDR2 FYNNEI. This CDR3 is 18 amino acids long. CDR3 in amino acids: CASSVGVRVGQGNYEQYF. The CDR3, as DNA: TGTGCCAGCAGTGTGGGGGTCCGAGTGGGACAGGGGAACTACGAGCAGTACTTC.

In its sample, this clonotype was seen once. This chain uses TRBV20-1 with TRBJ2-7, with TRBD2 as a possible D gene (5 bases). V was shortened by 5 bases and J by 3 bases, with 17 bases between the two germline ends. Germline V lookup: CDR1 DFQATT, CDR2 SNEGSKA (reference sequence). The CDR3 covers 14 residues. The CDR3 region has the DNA TGCAGTGCTTATGGTGGACTTCAGAGCTACGAGCAGTACTTC. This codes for CSAYGGLQSYEQYF.

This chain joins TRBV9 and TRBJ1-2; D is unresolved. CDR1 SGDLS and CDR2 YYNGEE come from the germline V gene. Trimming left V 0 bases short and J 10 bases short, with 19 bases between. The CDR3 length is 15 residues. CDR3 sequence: CASSVVWRLARDYTF. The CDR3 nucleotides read TGTGCCAGCAGCGTAGTATGGAGACTAGCAAGGGACTACACCTTC.

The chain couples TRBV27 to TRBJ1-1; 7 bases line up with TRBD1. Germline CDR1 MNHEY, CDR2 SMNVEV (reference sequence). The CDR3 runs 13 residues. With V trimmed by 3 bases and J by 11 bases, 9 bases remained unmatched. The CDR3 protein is CASSFRRQGQAFF. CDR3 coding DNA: TGTGCCAGCAGTTTTAGGAGACAGGGTCAGGCTTTCTTT.

CDR3 loop: CASSSRGQETQYF. DNA of the CDR3: TGTGCCAGCAGTTCCCGGGGACAAGAGACCCAGTACTTC. This rearrangement joins TRBV2 to TRBJ2-5, with TRBD2 as a possible D gene (5 bases). This CDR3 spans 13 amino acids. Germline CDR1 SNHLY, CDR2 FYNNEI. Trimming cost V 5 bases and J 2 bases, with 9 bases left between them.

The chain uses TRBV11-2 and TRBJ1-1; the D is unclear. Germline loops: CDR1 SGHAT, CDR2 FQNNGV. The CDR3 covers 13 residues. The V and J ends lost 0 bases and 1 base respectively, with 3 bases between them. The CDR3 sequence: CASSLEGNTEAFF. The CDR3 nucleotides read TGTGCCAGCAGCTTAGAGGGGAACACTGAAGCTTTCTTT.

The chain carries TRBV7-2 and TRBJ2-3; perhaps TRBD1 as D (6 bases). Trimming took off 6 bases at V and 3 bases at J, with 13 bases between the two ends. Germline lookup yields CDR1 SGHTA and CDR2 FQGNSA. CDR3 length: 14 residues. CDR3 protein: CASSPNRATDTQYF. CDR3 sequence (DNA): TGTGCCAGCAGTCCCAACAGGGCAACAGATACGCAGTATTTT.

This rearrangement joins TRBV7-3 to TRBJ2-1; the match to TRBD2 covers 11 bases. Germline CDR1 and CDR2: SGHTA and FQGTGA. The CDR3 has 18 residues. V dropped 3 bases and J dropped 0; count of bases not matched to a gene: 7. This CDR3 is CASSLTSGMPFSYNEQFF. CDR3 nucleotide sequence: TGTGCCAGCAGCTTGACTAGCGGGATGCCCTTCTCCTACAATGAGCAGTTCTTC.

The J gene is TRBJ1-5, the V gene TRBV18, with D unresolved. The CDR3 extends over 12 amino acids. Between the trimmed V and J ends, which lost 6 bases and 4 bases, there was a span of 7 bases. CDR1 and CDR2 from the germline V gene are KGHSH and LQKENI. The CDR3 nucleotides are TGTGCCAGCTCGTCCGAGAATCAGCCCCAGCATTTT. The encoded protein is CASSSENQPQHF.

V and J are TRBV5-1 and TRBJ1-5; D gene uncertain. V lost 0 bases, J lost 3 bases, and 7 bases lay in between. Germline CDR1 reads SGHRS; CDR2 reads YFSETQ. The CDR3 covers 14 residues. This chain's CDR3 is CASSLGDFNQPQHF. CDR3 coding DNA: TGCGCCAGCAGCTTGGGAGACTTCAATCAGCCCCAGCATTTT.

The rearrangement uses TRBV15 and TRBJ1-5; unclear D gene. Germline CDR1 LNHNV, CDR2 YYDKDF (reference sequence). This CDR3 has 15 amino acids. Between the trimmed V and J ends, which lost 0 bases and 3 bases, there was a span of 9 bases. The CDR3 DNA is TGTGCCACCAGCAGAGATTTTGGAACCAATCAGCCCCAGCATTTT. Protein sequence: CATSRDFGTNQPQHF. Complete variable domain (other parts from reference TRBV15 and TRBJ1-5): DAMVIQNPRYQVTQFGKPVTLSCSQTLNHNVMYWYQQKSSQAPKLLFHYYDKDFNNEADTPDNFQSRRPNTSFCFLDIRSPGLGDTAMYLCATSRDFGTNQPQHFGDGTRLSIL.

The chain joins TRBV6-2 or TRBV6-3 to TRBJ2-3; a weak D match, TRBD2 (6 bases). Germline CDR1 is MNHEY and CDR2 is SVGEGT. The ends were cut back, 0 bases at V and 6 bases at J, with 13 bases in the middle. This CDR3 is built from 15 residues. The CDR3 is CASSYSTGVGDTQYF. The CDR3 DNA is TGTGCCAGCAGTTACTCGACGGGGGTAGGTGATACGCAGTATTTT.

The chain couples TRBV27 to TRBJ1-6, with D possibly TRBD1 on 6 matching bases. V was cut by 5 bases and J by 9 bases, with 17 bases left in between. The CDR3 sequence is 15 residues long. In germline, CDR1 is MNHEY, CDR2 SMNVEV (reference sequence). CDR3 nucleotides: TGTGCCAGCAGTGGGACGCAGGGGTTAGGTTCACCCCTCCACTTT. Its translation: CASSGTQGLGSPLHF.

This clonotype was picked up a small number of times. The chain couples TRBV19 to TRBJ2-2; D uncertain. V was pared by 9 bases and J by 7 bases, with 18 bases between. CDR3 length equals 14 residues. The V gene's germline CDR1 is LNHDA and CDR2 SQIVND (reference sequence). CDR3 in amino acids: CASRIDGVHGELFF. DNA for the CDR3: TGTGCCAGCAGAATAGACGGAGTCCACGGGGAGCTGTTTTTT.

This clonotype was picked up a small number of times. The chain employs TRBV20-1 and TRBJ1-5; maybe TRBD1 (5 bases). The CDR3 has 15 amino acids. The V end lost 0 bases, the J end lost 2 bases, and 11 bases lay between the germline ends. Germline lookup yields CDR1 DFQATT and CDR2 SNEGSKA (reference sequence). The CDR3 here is CSAREGGDGNQPQHF. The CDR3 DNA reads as TGCAGTGCTAGAGAAGGAGGGGACGGCAATCAGCCCCAGCATTTT.

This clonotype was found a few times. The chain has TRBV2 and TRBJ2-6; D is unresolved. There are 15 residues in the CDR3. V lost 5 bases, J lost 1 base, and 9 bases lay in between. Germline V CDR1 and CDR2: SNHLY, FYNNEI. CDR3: CASSLVGSGANVLTF. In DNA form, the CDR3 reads TGTGCCAGCAGTTTGGTCGGTTCTGGGGCCAACGTCCTGACTTTC. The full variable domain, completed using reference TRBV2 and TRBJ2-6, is EPEVTQTPSHQVTQMGQEVILRCVPISNHLYFYWYRQILGQKVEFLVSFYNNEISEKSEIFDDQFSVERPDGSNFTLKIRSTKLEDSAMYFCASSLVGSGANVLTFGAGSRLTVL.

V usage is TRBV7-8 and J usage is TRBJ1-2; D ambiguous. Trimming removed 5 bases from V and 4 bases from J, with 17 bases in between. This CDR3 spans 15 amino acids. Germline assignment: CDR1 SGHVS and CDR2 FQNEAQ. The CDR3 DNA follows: TGTGCCAGCAGCCTTGATCTACTAGAATTCTATGGCTACACCTTC. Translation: CASSLDLLEFYGYTF.

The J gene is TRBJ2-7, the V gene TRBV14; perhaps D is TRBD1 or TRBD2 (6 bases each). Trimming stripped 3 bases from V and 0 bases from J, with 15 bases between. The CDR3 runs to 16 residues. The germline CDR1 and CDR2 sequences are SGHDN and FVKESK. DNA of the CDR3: TGTGCCAGCAGCCAGGCCACAGGGAGGAGCTCCTACGAGCAGTACTTC. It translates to CASSQATGRSSYEQYF. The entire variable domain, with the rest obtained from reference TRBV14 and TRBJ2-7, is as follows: EAGVTQFPSHSVIEKGQTVTLRCDPISGHDNLYWYRRVMGKEIKFLLHFVKESKQDESGMPNNRFLAERTGGTYSTLKVQPAELEDSGVYFCASSQATGRSSYEQYFGPGTRLTVT.

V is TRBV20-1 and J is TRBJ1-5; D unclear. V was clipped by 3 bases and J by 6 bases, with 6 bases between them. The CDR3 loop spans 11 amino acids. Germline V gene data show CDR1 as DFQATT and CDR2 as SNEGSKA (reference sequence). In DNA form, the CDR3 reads TGCAGTGCTAGTGCTGGTCAGCCCCAGCATTTT. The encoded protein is CSASAGQPQHF.

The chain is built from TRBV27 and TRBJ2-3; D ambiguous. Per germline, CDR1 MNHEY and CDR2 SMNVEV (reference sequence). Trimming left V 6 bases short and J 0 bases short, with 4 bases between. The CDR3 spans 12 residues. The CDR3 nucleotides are TGTGCCAGCAGACTGAGCACAGATACGCAGTATTTT. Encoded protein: CASRLSTDTQYF.

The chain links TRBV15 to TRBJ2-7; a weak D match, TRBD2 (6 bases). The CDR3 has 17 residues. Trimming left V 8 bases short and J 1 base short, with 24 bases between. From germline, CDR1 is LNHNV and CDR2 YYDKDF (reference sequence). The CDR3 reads CATSPTRGRQSSYEQYF. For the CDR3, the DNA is TGTGCCACCTCCCCCACTCGGGGGAGACAGTCTTCCTACGAGCAGTACTTC.

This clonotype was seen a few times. Here the CDR3 reads CASSLVGRSLADSSYEQYF. Here the CDR3 DNA reads TGTGCCAGCAGCTTAGTTGGCAGGTCTCTAGCGGACAGCTCCTACGAGCAGTACTTC. V and J are TRBV7-2 and TRBJ2-7; a weak D match, TRBD2 (7 bases). This CDR3 region has 19 residues. The V end was cut by 1 base, the J end by 0 bases, with 22 bases between. Per the germline V gene, CDR1 is SGHTA and CDR2 is FQGNSA.

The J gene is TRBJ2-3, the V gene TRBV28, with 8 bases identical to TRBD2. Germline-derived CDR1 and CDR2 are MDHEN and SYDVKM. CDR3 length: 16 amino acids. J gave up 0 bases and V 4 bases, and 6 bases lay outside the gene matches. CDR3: CASSSLAGGSTDTQYF. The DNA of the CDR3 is TGTGCCAGCAGTTCTCTGGCGGGAGGAAGCACAGATACGCAGTATTTT.

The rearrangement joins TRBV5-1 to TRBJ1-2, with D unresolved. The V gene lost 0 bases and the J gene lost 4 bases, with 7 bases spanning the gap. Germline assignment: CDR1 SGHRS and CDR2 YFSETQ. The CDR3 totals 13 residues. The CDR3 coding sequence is TGCGCCAGCAGCTTGGGGGCCTCCTATGGCTACACCTTC. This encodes CASSLGASYGYTF.

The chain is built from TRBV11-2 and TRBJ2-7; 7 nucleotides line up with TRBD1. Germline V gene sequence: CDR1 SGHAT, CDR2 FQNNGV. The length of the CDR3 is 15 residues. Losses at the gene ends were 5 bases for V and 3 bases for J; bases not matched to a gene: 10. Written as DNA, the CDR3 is TGTGCCAGCAGCGTAGGGACAGCCTCTCTCTACGAGCAGTACTTC. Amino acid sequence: CASSVGTASLYEQYF.

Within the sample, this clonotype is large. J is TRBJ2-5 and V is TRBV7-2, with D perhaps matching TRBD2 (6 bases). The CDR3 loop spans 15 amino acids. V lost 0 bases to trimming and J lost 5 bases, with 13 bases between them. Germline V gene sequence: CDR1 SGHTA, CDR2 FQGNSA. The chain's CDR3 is CASSLARDFGETQYF. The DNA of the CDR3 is TGTGCCAGCAGCTTAGCCAGGGACTTCGGTGAGACCCAGTACTTC.

The CDR3 loop reads CASIRPTLGPADEKLFF. The DNA of the CDR3 is TGTGCCAGCATCCGACCAACTCTAGGGCCAGCGGATGAAAAACTGTTTTTT. V is TRBV6-4 and J is TRBJ1-4; D is unclear. CDR1 is MRHNA, CDR2 SNTAGT, per germline. Between the trimmed V and J ends, which lost 7 bases and 6 bases, there was a span of 24 bases. CDR3 length: 17 amino acids.

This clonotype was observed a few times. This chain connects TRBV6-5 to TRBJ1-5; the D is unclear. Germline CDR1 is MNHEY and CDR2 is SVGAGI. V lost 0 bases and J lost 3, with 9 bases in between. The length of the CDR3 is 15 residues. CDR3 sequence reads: CASSYSKGYNQPQHF. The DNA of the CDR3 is TGTGCCAGCAGTTACTCGAAGGGCTACAATCAGCCCCAGCATTTT.